One and the same sample provided the 20 T cell receptor beta chains below, sequenced in a study of patients and donors after allogeneic stem cell transplantation. One entry per CDR3 protein results from TCRdb running MiXCR on the RT-PCR reads. The sample includes fewer than 200,000 distinct CDR3 sequences, 30% of them seen just once. The material sequenced was blood, either unsorted or a sorted T cell fraction (not recorded which). The receptors were gathered from a human donor who was either an allogeneic HSCT recipient or a stem cell or donor lymphocyte infusion donor (not recorded which). It is not recorded whose cells these are; they may come from a transplant donor.

This clonotype was seen once. The rearrangement links TRBV6-2 or TRBV6-3 to TRBJ1-1; no definite D call. CDR3 length: 11 residues. CDR1 and CDR2 from the germline V gene are MNHEY and SVGEGT. Trimming left V 6 bases short and J 7 bases short, with 9 bases between. The DNA of the CDR3 is TGTGCCAGCAGATCCTATCTTGAAGCTTTCTTT. Protein: CASRSYLEAFF.

This clonotype was recorded a few times. The genes are TRBV5-1 and TRBJ1-3; possibly TRBD1 for D (6 bases). Trimming took off 4 bases at V and 2 bases at J, with 10 bases between the two ends. The length of the CDR3 is 14 residues. CDR1 and CDR2 (germline): SGHRS, YFSETQ. The DNA of the CDR3 is TGCGCCAGCAGCACTACAGGGACTGGAAACACCATATATTTT. It specifies CASSTTGTGNTIYF.

The chain combines TRBV20-1 with TRBJ1-2; D unclear. The CDR3 consists of 11 residues. V lost 5 bases to trimming and J lost 8 bases, with 12 bases between them. Germline V gene lookup returns CDR1 DFQATT and CDR2 SNEGSKA (reference sequence). CDR3 region: CSAWELEGYTF. CDR3 coding DNA: TGCAGTGCTTGGGAGTTGGAGGGCTACACCTTC.

The V call is TRBV9, the J call TRBJ1-4; unclear D gene. CDR3 length equals 14 residues. Germline values: CDR1 SGDLS, CDR2 YYNGEE. V was trimmed by 0 bases and J by 7 bases, leaving 10 bases between them. CDR3 amino acids: CASSVAGRGEKLFF. CDR3 sequence (DNA): TGTGCCAGCAGCGTAGCCGGTCGGGGTGAAAAACTGTTTTTT.

The chain has TRBV12-3 or TRBV12-4 and TRBJ2-7, with TRBD2 identical over 13 bases. V dropped 5 bases and J dropped 1; count of bases not matched to a gene: 2. This CDR3 is 15 amino acids long. CDR3 protein: CASSEGLAGSYEQYF. In DNA, the CDR3 is TGTGCCAGCAGTGAGGGACTAGCGGGATCCTACGAGCAGTACTTC.

The V gene is TRBV29-1, the J gene TRBJ2-5; no definite D call. The CDR3 extends over 14 amino acids. Germline V gene data show CDR1 as SQVTM and CDR2 as ANQGSEA. The V end was cut by 1 base, the J end by 1 base, with 10 bases between. CDR3 sequence: CSVEGRRIQETQYF. As DNA, the CDR3 is TGCAGCGTTGAAGGGCGACGGATCCAAGAGACCCAGTACTTC.

This clonotype appeared a few times. This rearrangement joins TRBV28 to TRBJ1-5; the D is unclear. Trimming removed 4 bases from V and 5 bases from J, with 0 bases in between. CDR1 and CDR2 from the germline V gene are MDHEN and SYDVKM. The CDR3 is 10 amino acids. The CDR3 loop is CASSYQPQHF. Written as DNA, the CDR3 is TGTGCCAGCAGTTATCAGCCCCAGCATTTT.

This clonotype occurred a few times. This rearrangement joins TRBV27 to TRBJ2-5; D remains ambiguous. CDR3 length: 14 amino acids. V was pared by 3 bases and J by 2 bases, with 10 bases between. CDR1 and CDR2 (germline): MNHEY, SMNVEV (reference sequence). CDR3 coding DNA: TGTGCCAGCAGTTTCCTAGGGAATCAAGAGACCCAGTACTTC. This codes for CASSFLGNQETQYF.

In this sample, this clonotype turned up many times. This rearrangement joins TRBV29-1 to TRBJ1-2; tentatively, D is TRBD1 (5 bases). Germline assignment: CDR1 SQVTM and CDR2 ANQGSEA. The V gene lost 5 bases and the J gene lost 3 bases, with 10 bases spanning the gap. The CDR3 covers 12 residues. CDR3 region: CSVMKGYYGYTF. CDR3 DNA sequence: TGCAGCGTTATGAAGGGGTACTATGGCTACACCTTC.

The sample holds a few counts of this clonotype. The chain joins TRBV7-2 to TRBJ1-2, with D hard to call. CDR1 SGHTA and CDR2 FQGNSA come from the germline V gene. Trimming took 5 bases from V and 7 from J, leaving 8 bases between them. This CDR3 is built from 11 residues. The CDR3 DNA reads as TGTGCCAGCAGCCCCGGTCTTGGCTACACCTTC. Protein product: CASSPGLGYTF.

Concerning this clonotype itself: An end of the junction differs from the germline gene, which may be a read error. The CDR3 DNA is TGCGCCAGCTGCTTGGAGGGGGCCTACGAGCAGTACTTC. Its protein is CASCLEGAYEQYF. The chain has TRBV5-1 and TRBJ2-7; TRBD1 or TRBD2 may be the D gene (6 bases each). In germline, CDR1 is SGHRS, CDR2 YFSETQ. The CDR3 is made up of 13 amino acids. Full variable domain (outside the CDR3, taken from reference TRBV5-1 and TRBJ2-7): KAGVTQTPRYLIKTRGQQVTLSCSPISGHRSVSWYQQTPGQGLQFLFEYFSETQRNKGNFPGRFSGRQFSNSRSEMNVSTLELGDSALYLCASCLEGAYEQYFGPGTRLTVT.

The V and J genes are TRBV4-3 and TRBJ2-3; no clear D gene. Germline V gene data show CDR1 as LGHNA and CDR2 as YSLEER. This CDR3 region has 16 residues. The ends were cut back, 0 bases at V and 0 bases at J, with 10 bases in the middle. As DNA, the CDR3 is TGCGCCAGCAGCCAAGATGGCAGGCCCAGCACAGATACGCAGTATTTT. This sequence encodes CASSQDGRPSTDTQYF.

This chain joins TRBV27 and TRBJ2-4; tentative D call: TRBD2 (5 bases). Per the germline V gene, CDR1 is MNHEY and CDR2 is SMNVEV (reference sequence). The CDR3 covers 14 residues. Trimming shortened V by 6 bases and J by 2 bases, and 11 bases separated the two germline ends. The CDR3 nucleotides read TGTGCCAGCAGATTAGGAGGTTCCAAAAACATTCAGTACTTC. Translation: CASRLGGSKNIQYF.

This chain uses TRBV29-1 with TRBJ1-1; D is possibly TRBD1 (5 bases). The CDR3 has 11 amino acids. The ends were cut back, 6 bases at V and 8 bases at J, with 13 bases in the middle. Per the germline V gene, CDR1 is SQVTM and CDR2 is ANQGSEA. The CDR3 nucleotides are TGCAGCGTCGGGGACGGCGGGGAAGCTTTCTTT. This sequence encodes CSVGDGGEAFF. Based on the CDR3 plus reference TRBV29-1 and TRBJ1-1, the full variable domain is SAVISQKPSRDICQRGTSLTIQCQVDSQVTMMFWYRQQPGQSLTLIATANQGSEATYESGFVIDKFPISRPNLTFSTLTVSNMSPEDSSIYLCSVGDGGEAFFGQGTRLTVV.

The rearrangement uses TRBV4-2 and TRBJ2-5; the match to TRBD1 covers 10 bases. This CDR3 is built from 16 residues. Unmatched junction bases numbered 6, after V lost 4 bases and J lost 1 base. Germline CDR1 reads LGHNA; CDR2 reads YNFKEQ. The CDR3 DNA reads as TGTGCCAGCAGCCGGATGGGACAGGGGCCCCAAGAGACCCAGTACTTC. It encodes CASSRMGQGPQETQYF.

The rearrangement joins TRBV28 to TRBJ2-2; TRBD1 matches 12 bases. Germline values: CDR1 MDHEN, CDR2 SYDVKM. Trimming cost V 7 bases and J 4 bases; bases outside gene matches: 10. The CDR3 spans 17 residues. CDR3 sequence: CASTTPGQGAVTGELFF. CDR3 sequence (DNA): TGTGCCAGCACCACCCCGGGACAGGGGGCAGTCACCGGGGAGCTGTTTTTT.

The chain uses TRBV12-3 or TRBV12-4 and TRBJ1-5, with D possibly being TRBD1 (6 bases). This CDR3 region has 12 residues. V gave up 8 bases and J gave up 3 bases, with 8 bases separating them. DNA for the CDR3: TGTGCCAGCCAGGGGCTCAATCAGCCCCAGCATTTT. It yields the protein CASQGLNQPQHF.

This clonotype was counted a few times. V gene TRBV11-3 combines with J gene TRBJ2-1; TRBD1 matches 7 bases. J was trimmed by 0 bases and V by 2 bases; bases with no gene match: 10. The CDR3 has 18 amino acids. Germline V gene data show CDR1 as SGHNT and CDR2 as YENEEA. The CDR3 region is CASSLSAGTVSSYNEQFF. The CDR3 nucleotides read TGTGCCAGCAGCTTAAGCGCCGGGACAGTGAGCTCCTACAATGAGCAGTTCTTC.

This clonotype appeared a few times. This chain's CDR3 is CASSLFRGDISPLHF. The CDR3 nucleotides read TGTGCCAGCAGCCTCTTCAGGGGCGATATTTCACCCCTCCACTTT. The rearrangement links TRBV3-2 to TRBJ1-6; TRBD1 is the table's D call, not checked against the DNA. TRBV3-2 is a recognized pseudogene. The CDR3 runs to 15 residues.

This clonotype was seen at least ten times. The gene calls are TRBV4-3 and TRBJ2-7, with D possibly being TRBD1 or TRBD2 (5 bases each). V was trimmed by 0 bases and J by 3 bases, leaving 9 bases between them. Germline lookup yields CDR1 LGHNA and CDR2 YSLEER. The CDR3 runs 14 residues. This CDR3 reads CASSQERGGYEQYF. CDR3 DNA sequence: TGCGCCAGCAGCCAAGAACGGGGCGGCTACGAGCAGTACTTC.